The rows below give T cell receptor beta chains drawn from one sample of a study of CD8+CD57+ T cells in acquired aplastic anemia. TCRdb re-called the reads with MiXCR, one entry per CDR3 protein. In the table there are about 160,000 distinct CDR3 sequences, 70% to 75% of which are singletons. The sample consisted of sorted CD4+, CD8+, or CD8+CD57+ T cells (not recorded which) from PBMCs. The receptors come from a human donor with aplastic anemia. The CDR3 runs from the conserved cysteine through the conserved F or W. D genes are given only for firm matches.

CDR3aa	d_gene	v_gene	j_gene
CAISESRVEDGSSPLHF	NA	TRBV10-3	TRBJ1-6
CASSPGQGGWETQYF	TRBD1	TRBV7-2	TRBJ2-5
CAISDRPYGYTF	NA	TRBV10-3	TRBJ1-2
CSVEGGLAGINEQFF	TRBD2	TRBV29-1	TRBJ2-1
CASSETTGVNTGELFF	TRBD1	TRBV9	TRBJ2-2
CASSMGQGAYQQFF	TRBD1	TRBV7-9	TRBJ2-1
CSASLPPSTDTQYF	NA	TRBV20-1	TRBJ2-3
CASSLEGLSTGEQETQYF	TRBD1	TRBV5-1	TRBJ2-5
CASSQGLAVYEQYF	TRBD2	TRBV7-8	TRBJ2-7
CASSAAAGGSSYEQYF	TRBD1	TRBV5-6	TRBJ2-7
CASSLALREPNYGYTF	NA	TRBV7-9	TRBJ1-2
CASSASGEAFF	NA	TRBV7-9	TRBJ1-1
CASRPRGSGTDTQYF	NA	TRBV2	TRBJ2-3
CASSPRTGSQETQYF	TRBD1	TRBV19	TRBJ2-5
CASSLGVGAYGYTF	NA	TRBV11-2	TRBJ1-2
CASSIGATDTQYF	NA	TRBV2	TRBJ2-3
CATSDRGLRDTEAFF	NA	TRBV24-1	TRBJ1-1
CASLRTGEDTEAFF	TRBD1	TRBV7-9	TRBJ1-1
CASSLVQQGEQYF	NA	TRBV11-2	TRBJ2-7
CSVKGGALATNEKLFF	NA	TRBV29-1	TRBJ1-4
CASSYLGGRETQYF	NA	TRBV7-2	TRBJ2-5
CASSQEVTEAFF	NA	TRBV3-1	TRBJ1-1
CATSAPLGQRNNEQFF	NA	TRBV24-1	TRBJ2-1
CASSSGGVHEQYF	NA	TRBV19	TRBJ2-7
CASSFPGLAGKRSSYNEQFF	TRBD2	TRBV11-2	TRBJ2-1
CATSPEDRTAGYTF	NA	TRBV24-1	TRBJ1-2
CASSLLGQSSGNTIYF	NA	TRBV7-8	TRBJ1-3
CASSVVAGRDTQYF	NA	TRBV9	TRBJ2-3
CASSFGRAQPQHF	NA	TRBV7-6	TRBJ1-5